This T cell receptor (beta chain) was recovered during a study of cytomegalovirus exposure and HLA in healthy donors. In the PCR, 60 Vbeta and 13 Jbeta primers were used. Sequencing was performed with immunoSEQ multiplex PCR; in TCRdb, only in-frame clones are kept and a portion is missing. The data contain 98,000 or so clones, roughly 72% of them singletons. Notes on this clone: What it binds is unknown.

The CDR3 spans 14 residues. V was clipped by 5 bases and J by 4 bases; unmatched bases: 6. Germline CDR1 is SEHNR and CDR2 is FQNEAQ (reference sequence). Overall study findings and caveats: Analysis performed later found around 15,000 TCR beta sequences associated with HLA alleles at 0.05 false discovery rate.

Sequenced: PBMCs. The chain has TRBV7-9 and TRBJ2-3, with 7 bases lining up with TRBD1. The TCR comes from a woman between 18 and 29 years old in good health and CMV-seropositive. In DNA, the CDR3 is TGTGCCAGCAGCGGTTCAGGGGGTGCAGATACGCAGTATTTT. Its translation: CASSGSGGADTQYF.